The TCR beta chain described here comes from a study of shared clonotypes between healthy human individuals. Study-level findings and limits: In the sorted subsets, rarefaction showed sequencing was incomplete despite large depth.

Using immunoSEQ multiplex PCR, the repertoire was profiled, and TCRdb retains in-frame clones only, with some absent. Among about 1.5 million clones listed, roughly 98% were seen once. It was into CD45RA+ naive and CD45RA-negative memory subsets that the CD4+ cells were split. Concerning this clone itself: The antigen is unknown.

Trimming removed 4 bases from V and 7 bases from J, with 19 bases in between. Germline lookup yields CDR1 MNHEY and CDR2 SMNVEV (reference sequence). The CDR3 runs to 16 residues. The sequenced material came from naive CD4+ T cells sorted from blood. Noted subset: CD45RA+ positively selected. The clonotype comes from a man younger than 40 in good health. The gene calls are TRBV27 and TRBJ1-4; D unclear. The CDR3 DNA reads TGTGCCAGCAGTTCCTACCGACTTGCGCCTATTGAAAAACTGTTTTTT. It is translated as CASSSYRLAPIEKLFF.